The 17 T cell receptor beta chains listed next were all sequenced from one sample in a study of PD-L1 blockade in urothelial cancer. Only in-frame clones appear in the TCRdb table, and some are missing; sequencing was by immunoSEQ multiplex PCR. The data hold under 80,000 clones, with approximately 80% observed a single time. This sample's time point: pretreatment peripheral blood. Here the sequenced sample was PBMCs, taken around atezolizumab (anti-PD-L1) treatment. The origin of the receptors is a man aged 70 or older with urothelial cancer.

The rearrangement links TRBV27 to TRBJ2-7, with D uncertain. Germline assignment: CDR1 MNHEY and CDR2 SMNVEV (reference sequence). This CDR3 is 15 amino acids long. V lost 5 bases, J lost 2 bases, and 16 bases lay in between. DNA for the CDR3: TGTGCCAGCAGTCCGCACGGGTTGAAAACCTACGAGCAGTACTTC. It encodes CASSPHGLKTYEQYF.

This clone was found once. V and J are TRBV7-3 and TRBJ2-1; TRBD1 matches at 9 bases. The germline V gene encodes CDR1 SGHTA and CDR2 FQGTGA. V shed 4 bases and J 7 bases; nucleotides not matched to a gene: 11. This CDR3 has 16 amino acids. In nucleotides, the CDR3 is TGTGCCAGCAGCTCCGGGCCGGGACAGGGTGAAAATGAGCAGTTCTTC. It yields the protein CASSSGPGQGENEQFF.

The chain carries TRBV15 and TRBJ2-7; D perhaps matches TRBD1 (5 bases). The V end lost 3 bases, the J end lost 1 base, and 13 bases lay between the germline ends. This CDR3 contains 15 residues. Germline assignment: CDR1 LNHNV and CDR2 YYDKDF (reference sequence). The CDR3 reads CATSRVGANSYEQYF. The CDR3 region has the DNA TGTGCCACCAGCAGGGTTGGGGCAAATTCCTACGAGCAGTACTTC.

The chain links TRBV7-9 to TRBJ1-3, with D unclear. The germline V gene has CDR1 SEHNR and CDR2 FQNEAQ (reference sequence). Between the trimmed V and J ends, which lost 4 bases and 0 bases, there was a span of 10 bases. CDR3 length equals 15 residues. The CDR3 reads CASSYLRGSGNTIYF. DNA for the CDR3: TGTGCCAGCAGCTACCTTCGGGGCTCTGGAAACACCATATATTTT.

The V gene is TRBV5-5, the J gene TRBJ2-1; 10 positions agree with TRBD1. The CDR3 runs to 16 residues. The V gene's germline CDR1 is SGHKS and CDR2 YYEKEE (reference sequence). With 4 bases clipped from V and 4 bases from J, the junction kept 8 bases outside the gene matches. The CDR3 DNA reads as TGTGCCAGCAGCACGGACAGGGGGAGTCCGTACAATGAGCAGTTCTTC. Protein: CASSTDRGSPYNEQFF.

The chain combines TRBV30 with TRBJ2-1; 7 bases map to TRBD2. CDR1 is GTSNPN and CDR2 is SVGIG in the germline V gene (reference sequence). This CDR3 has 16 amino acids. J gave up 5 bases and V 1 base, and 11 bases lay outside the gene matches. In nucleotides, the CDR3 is TGTGCCTGGAGTGCTACGCTCGGGGGGTGGGACAATGAGCAGTTCTTC. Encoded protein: CAWSATLGGWDNEQFF.

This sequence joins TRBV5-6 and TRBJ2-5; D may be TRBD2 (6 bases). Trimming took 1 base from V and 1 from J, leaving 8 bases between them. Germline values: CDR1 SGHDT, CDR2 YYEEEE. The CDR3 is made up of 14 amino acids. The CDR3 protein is CASSLSGGQETQYF. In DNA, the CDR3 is TGTGCCAGCAGCTTGTCCGGGGGCCAAGAGACCCAGTACTTC.

The CDR3 here is CASSPLGGLGIQYF. As DNA, the CDR3 is TGTGCCAGTAGTCCTCTGGGAGGGCTCGGCATTCAGTACTTC. This chain uses TRBV19 with TRBJ2-4; 7 bases match TRBD2. There are 14 residues in the CDR3. The trim removed 5 bases at V and 9 bases at J, leaving 10 bases unmatched. The V gene's germline CDR1 is LNHDA and CDR2 SQIVND (reference sequence).

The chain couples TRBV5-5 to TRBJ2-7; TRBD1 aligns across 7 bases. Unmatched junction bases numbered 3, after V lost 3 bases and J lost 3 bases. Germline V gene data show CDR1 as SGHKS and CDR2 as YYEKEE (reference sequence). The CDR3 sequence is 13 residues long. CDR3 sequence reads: CASSWDSHYEQYF. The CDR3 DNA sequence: TGTGCCAGCAGCTGGGACAGCCACTACGAGCAGTACTTC.

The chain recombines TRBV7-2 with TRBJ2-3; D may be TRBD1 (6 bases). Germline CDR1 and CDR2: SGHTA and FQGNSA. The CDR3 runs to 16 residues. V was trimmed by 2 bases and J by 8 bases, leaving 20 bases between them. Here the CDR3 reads CASSLWQGQGAGTQYF. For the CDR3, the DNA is TGTGCCAGCAGCTTATGGCAGGGGCAAGGGGCTGGTACGCAGTATTTT.

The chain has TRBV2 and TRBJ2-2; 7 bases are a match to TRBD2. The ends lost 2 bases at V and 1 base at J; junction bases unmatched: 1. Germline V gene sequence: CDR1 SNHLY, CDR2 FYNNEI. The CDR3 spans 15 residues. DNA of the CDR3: TGTGCCAGCAGTGAAACGGGAGGGAACACCGGGGAGCTGTTTTTT. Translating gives CASSETGGNTGELFF.

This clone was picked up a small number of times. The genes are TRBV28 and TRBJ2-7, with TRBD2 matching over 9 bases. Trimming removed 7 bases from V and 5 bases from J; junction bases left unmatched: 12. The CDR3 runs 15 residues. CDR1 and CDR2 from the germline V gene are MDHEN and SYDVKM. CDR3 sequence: CASTGGGGARNEQYF. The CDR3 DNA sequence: TGTGCCAGCACCGGGGGCGGGGGGGCGAGGAACGAGCAGTACTTC.

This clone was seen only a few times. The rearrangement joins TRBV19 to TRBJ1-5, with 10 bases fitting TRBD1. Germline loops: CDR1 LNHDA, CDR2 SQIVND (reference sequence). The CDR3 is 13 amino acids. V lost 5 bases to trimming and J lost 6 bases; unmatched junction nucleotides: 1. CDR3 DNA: TGTGCCAGTAGTCGACAGGGGGCTCAGCCCCAGCATTTT. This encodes CASSRQGAQPQHF.

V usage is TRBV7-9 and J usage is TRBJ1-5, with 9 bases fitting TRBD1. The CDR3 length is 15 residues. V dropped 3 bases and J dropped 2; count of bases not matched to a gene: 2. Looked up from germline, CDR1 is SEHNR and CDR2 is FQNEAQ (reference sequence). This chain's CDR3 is CASSLTGGGNQPQHF. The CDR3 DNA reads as TGTGCCAGCAGCTTGACAGGGGGGGGCAATCAGCCCCAGCATTTT.

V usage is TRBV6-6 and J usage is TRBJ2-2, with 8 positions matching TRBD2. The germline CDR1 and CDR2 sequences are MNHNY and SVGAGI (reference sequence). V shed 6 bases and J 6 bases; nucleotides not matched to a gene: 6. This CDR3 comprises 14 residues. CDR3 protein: CASSPDGRAGELFF. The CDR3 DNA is TGTGCCAGCAGCCCGGACGGGAGGGCCGGGGAGCTGTTTTTT.

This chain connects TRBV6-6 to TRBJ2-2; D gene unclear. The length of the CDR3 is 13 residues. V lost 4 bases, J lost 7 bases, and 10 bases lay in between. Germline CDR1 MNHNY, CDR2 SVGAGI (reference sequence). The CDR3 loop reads CASSLESGGELFF. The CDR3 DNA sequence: TGTGCCAGCAGTTTGGAGAGTGGCGGGGAGCTGTTTTTT.

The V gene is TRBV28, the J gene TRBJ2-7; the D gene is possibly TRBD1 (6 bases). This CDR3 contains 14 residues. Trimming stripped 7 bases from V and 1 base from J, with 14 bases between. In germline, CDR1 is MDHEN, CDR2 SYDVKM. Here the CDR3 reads CASTTQGVSYEQYF. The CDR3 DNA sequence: TGTGCCAGCACGACACAGGGTGTATCCTACGAGCAGTACTTC. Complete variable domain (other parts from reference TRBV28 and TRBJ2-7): DVKVTQSSRYLVKRTGEKVFLECVQDMDHENMFWYRQDPGLGLRLIYFSYDVKMKEKGDIPEGYSVSREKKERFSLILESASTNQTSMYLCASTTQGVSYEQYFGPGTRLTVT.